This T cell receptor beta chain is drawn from a study of Tregs in tolerant kidney transplant recipients (dated by TCRdb to the late 2010s). With regard to the full study: The transplants used related donors along with nonmyeloablative bone marrow transplantation, and in the human trials mixed chimerism was transient. The study applied TCRbeta sequencing to find donor-specific regulatory T cells before combined kidney and bone marrow transplantation and then followed those same cells after transplant. General conclusions and limits of the study: Although technical replication error seemed to be minimal, the question of biological reproducibility was not addressed directly. Because only a small number of patients were included, the study had limitations, and the results will need to be validated in larger populations as well as under other immunosuppression protocols. In tolerant patients, donor-specific Tregs expanded more than Tregs overall, which suggests antigen-driven rather than nonspecific expansion. Because the PCR primers were changed over time for some patients, nucleotide-level comparison could not be performed across the samples from those patients. The most biologically relevant and donor-specific TCRbeta repertoire appeared to be identified by expanding Tregs with activated donor B cells.

The time point label for this specimen denotes: blood sample drawn before combined kidney and bone marrow transplant. Unstimulated Tregs (CD4+CD25+CD127-), CD4+ non-Tregs (CD4+CD25-), CD4 and CD8 cells were FACS-sorted from thawed PBMCs. The patients were several recipients of combined kidney and bone marrow transplants from the ITN036ST trial, and samples were available only from these trial subjects. Healthy control blood was separated into PBMCs by Ficoll density gradient and cryopreserved, and patient PBMCs were collected both before and after transplant. Comment on this clone: The antigen this receptor binds is unknown. The sample holds no much larger clone one base away, and base qualities are not on file.

CDR3 length: 14 amino acids, cysteine to phenylalanine. The entry retains the CDR3 DNA only, 42 bases that are in frame from base 1. V lost 3 bases and J lost 5 bases, and the count of bases not matched to a germline gene is 3. Sequences MGHRA (CDR1) and YSYEKL (CDR2) are obtained from the germline V gene. For TCRbeta CDR3 sequencing, genomic DNA from the sorted cells was extracted using the QIAGEN DNeasy Blood and Tissue Kit. High-throughput TCRbeta CDR3 sequencing, which included PCR amplification with bias correction and internal controls, was done commercially through immunoSEQ. In the original analysis: Unique productive TCRbeta sequences were defined by CDR3 nucleotide sequence where primers matched, and otherwise by CDR3 amino acid sequence together with Vbeta and Jbeta genes. To correct for sorting error, sequences found in more than one sorted population at a frequency ratio of 2:1 or less were discarded, and the remaining shared sequences were assigned to the population with the higher frequency. Donor-reactive sequences were defined as at least 5-fold expanded in CFSE-low cells versus unstimulated cells, with frequency of at least 0.01% in CFSE-low cells. Repertoire divergence was quantified by Jensen-Shannon divergence calculated from the top 100 TCRbeta sequences ranked by frequency. For samples with multiple sequencing runs, sorting error was corrected separately for each run before the runs were pooled. The table comes from immuneACCESS by way of TCRdb, which keeps in-frame sequences with V and J called. Part of the clones is missing from these tables; in studies checked, under half for an unresolved V gene and the rest for unknown reasons. V and J calls and clone size come straight from that table; D and trimming were deduced from the DNA. The sample records some 66,000 clones, 92% of which are singletons. About 10% of the sample lies in the top ten.

The input for sequencing was CD8+ T cells from blood, taken before the transplant. The chain uses TRBV4-1 and TRBJ2-1; 8 nucleotides in the junction match TRBD2. This TCR was recovered from a human donor who received a combined kidney and bone marrow transplant. The nucleotide sequence is given as TGCGCCAGCAGCCATGGCGGGGGGAACAATGAGCAGTTCTTC. This codes for CASSHGGGNNEQFF.